The 25 T cell receptor beta chains below all came from one sample that was sequenced in a study of T cell responses to AZD1222 COVID-19 vaccine. Profiling relied on immunoSEQ multiplex PCR, and the TCRdb table lists in-frame clones only, not all of them. The sample shows under 200,000 clones, approximately 92% of them seen only once. Sequenced here: peripheral blood, sampled on day 0 of AZD1222 vaccination. The receptors shown here come from an adult in good health.

This clone was picked up one time. The rearrangement joins TRBV9 to TRBJ1-1; D remains unclear. Germline CDR1 reads SGDLS; CDR2 reads YYNGEE. CDR3 length equals 14 residues. Trimming cost V 3 bases and J 4 bases, with 13 bases left between them. CDR3 amino acids: CASSGPEGGTEAFF. Written as DNA, the CDR3 is TGTGCCAGCAGCGGCCCTGAGGGCGGCACTGAAGCTTTCTTT.

The chain carries TRBV18 and TRBJ2-5; D gene unclear. The CDR3 covers 14 residues. Germline assignment: CDR1 KGHSH and CDR2 LQKENI. Trimming shortened V by 0 bases and J by 3 bases, and 8 bases separated the two germline ends. The CDR3: CASSPPLVKETQYF. The CDR3 DNA reads as TGTGCCAGCTCACCACCGTTAGTCAAAGAGACCCAGTACTTC. Full variable domain (outside the CDR3, taken from reference TRBV18 and TRBJ2-5): NAGVMQNPRHLVRRRGQEARLRCSPMKGHSHVYWYRQLPEEGLKFMVYLQKENIIDESGMPKERFSAEFPKEGPSILRIQQVVRGDSAAYFCASSPPLVKETQYFGPGTRLLVL.

The V and J genes are TRBV12-3 or TRBV12-4 and TRBJ1-1; a possible D gene is TRBD1 (5 bases). Trimming pared 5 bases from V and 6 bases from J, leaving 13 bases between. The CDR3 extends over 13 amino acids. The CDR3 DNA reads TGTGCCAGCAGTCTCAACGGGGACCCTGAAGCTTTCTTT. Amino acids: CASSLNGDPEAFF.

This sequence joins TRBV29-1 and TRBJ1-1; D is undetermined. V was clipped by 4 bases and J by 0 bases, with 9 bases between them. Germline V gives CDR1 SQVTM, CDR2 ANQGSEA. The CDR3 length is 13 residues. Written as DNA, the CDR3 is TGCAGCGTTGCGGCTACTATGAACACTGAAGCTTTCTTT. Its translation is CSVAATMNTEAFF.

The chain joins TRBV7-2 to TRBJ1-5, with 10 bases that match TRBD1. The CDR3 runs to 15 residues. V gave up 4 bases and J gave up 7 bases; unmatched junction bases: 7. Germline values: CDR1 SGHTA, CDR2 FQGNSA. CDR3 nucleotide sequence: TGTGCCAGCAGCTCCCGGACAGGGGGAGGGCAGCCCCAGCATTTT. Translated, it gives CASSSRTGGGQPQHF.

CDR3 region: CASALPGRDIQYF. In DNA form, the CDR3 reads TGTGCCAGTGCGCTCCCGGGACGGGACATTCAGTACTTC. The chain couples TRBV27 to TRBJ2-4; the D call may be TRBD1 or TRBD2 (5 bases each). Germline CDR1 reads MNHEY; CDR2 reads SMNVEV (reference sequence). CDR3 length equals 13 residues. V dropped 9 bases and J dropped 8 bases, with 17 bases sitting between them.

The CDR3 nucleotides read TGTGCCAGCAGCTTAAGGAGGGGCGGTGAGACCCAGTACTTC. Translating it yields CASSLRRGGETQYF. The chain recombines TRBV7-8 with TRBJ2-5; TRBD2 is a possible D gene (6 bases). The CDR3 is 14 residues long. Germline V gene lookup returns CDR1 SGHVS and CDR2 FQNEAQ. V lost 2 bases and J lost 5, with 12 bases in between.

The chain recombines TRBV27 with TRBJ2-7; 9 bases are shared with TRBD1. The CDR3 totals 16 residues. Germline values: CDR1 MNHEY, CDR2 SMNVEV (reference sequence). Trimming took 8 bases from V and 4 from J; bases not matched to a gene: 15. CDR3 nucleotide sequence: TGTGCCAGCTTCCACTCTTCTACAGGGGGCCCGTACGAGCAGTACTTC. Translation: CASFHSSTGGPYEQYF.

J is TRBJ1-4 and V is TRBV2, with D perhaps TRBD1 (5 bases). The CDR3 consists of 14 residues. V was trimmed by 5 bases and J by 13 bases, leaving 20 bases between them. Germline V gives CDR1 SNHLY, CDR2 FYNNEI. Here the CDR3 DNA reads TGTGCCAGCAGTTTACAGGACCCCCGCGAGGGACTGTTTTTT. Its protein product is CASSLQDPREGLFF.

The chain links TRBV21-1 to TRBJ1-5; TRBD1, the table's D call, was not compared with the DNA. TRBV21-1 is termed a pseudogene. The CDR3 has 14 residues. CDR3 in amino acids: CASSKGQGNQPQHF. CDR3 in DNA: TGTGCCAGCAGCAAAGGGCAGGGCAATCAGCCCCAGCATTTT.

The rearrangement joins TRBV12-3 or TRBV12-4 to TRBJ2-1, with D uncertain. Trimming took 3 bases from V and 7 from J, leaving 4 bases between them. The CDR3 totals 11 residues. This CDR3 is CASSFSNEQFF. The CDR3 DNA reads TGTGCCAGCAGTTTCTCGAATGAGCAGTTCTTC.

The chain combines TRBV7-8 with TRBJ1-5; no clear D. The CDR3 loop spans 19 amino acids. Germline assignment: CDR1 SGHVS and CDR2 FQNEAQ. Trimming cost V 0 bases and J 4 bases, with 22 bases left between them. The CDR3 loop is CASSLAWGTRPGRNQPQHF. The CDR3 region has the DNA TGTGCCAGCAGCTTAGCGTGGGGTACTCGCCCGGGGAGGAATCAGCCCCAGCATTTT.

This sequence joins TRBV5-1 and TRBJ2-2; 10 bases match TRBD1. Trimming removed 3 bases from V and 4 bases from J; junction bases left unmatched: 3. The germline gives CDR1 SGHRS, CDR2 YFSETQ. This CDR3 is built from 15 residues. CDR3 nucleotides: TGCGCCAGCAGCTCGCGGGACAGGGGCACCGGGGAGCTGTTTTTT. Translation gives CASSSRDRGTGELFF.

The rearrangement joins TRBV5-1 to TRBJ1-1, with TRBD1 matching over 7 bases. Germline V gene data show CDR1 as SGHRS and CDR2 as YFSETQ. The CDR3 covers 11 residues. V lost 4 bases and J lost 12; bases outside the gene matches: 6. Here the CDR3 reads CASSTDRTTFF. In nucleotides, the CDR3 is TGCGCCAGCAGCACGGACAGGACCACTTTCTTT. Complete variable domain (other parts from reference TRBV5-1 and TRBJ1-1): KAGVTQTPRYLIKTRGQQVTLSCSPISGHRSVSWYQQTPGQGLQFLFEYFSETQRNKGNFPGRFSGRQFSNSRSEMNVSTLELGDSALYLCASSTDRTTFFGQGTRLTVV.

The chain recombines TRBV7-2 with TRBJ2-7; D is possibly TRBD1 (5 bases). V shed 5 bases and J shed 2 bases, with 7 bases lying between them. The V gene's germline CDR1 is SGHTA and CDR2 FQGNSA. The CDR3 is 12 residues long. The CDR3 DNA reads TGTGCCAGCAGCCAAGGGGCCTACGAGCAGTACTTC. Translated: CASSQGAYEQYF.

The V gene is TRBV7-9, the J gene TRBJ1-5; D remains ambiguous. CDR3 length equals 15 residues. V was shortened by 1 base and J by 2 bases, with 9 bases between the two germline ends. CDR1 and CDR2 from the germline V gene are SEHNR and FQNEAQ (reference sequence). The CDR3 DNA reads TGTGCCAGCAGCTTAGGTGGCGACGGCAATCAGCCCCAGCATTTT. Encoded protein: CASSLGGDGNQPQHF.

This clone was counted between two and nine times. The CDR3 protein is CASNPRGQNTEAFF. The CDR3 DNA sequence: TGTGCCAGCAACCCCAGGGGGCAGAACACTGAAGCTTTCTTT. The rearrangement uses TRBV2 and TRBJ1-1; 8 nucleotides agree with TRBD1. The V gene end was trimmed by 7 bases and the J gene end by 1 base; junction bases not matched to a gene: 5. Germline CDR1 SNHLY, CDR2 FYNNEI. The CDR3 has 14 amino acids.

The chain recombines TRBV18 with TRBJ2-1; no definite D call. CDR1 is KGHSH, CDR2 LQKENI, per germline. Trimming removed 0 bases at V and 2 bases at J, with 11 bases between. This CDR3 has 16 amino acids. DNA of the CDR3: TGTGCCAGCTCACCACCCAACGGCGAGACCTACAATGAGCAGTTCTTC. Its translation: CASSPPNGETYNEQFF. Full variable domain (outside the CDR3, taken from reference TRBV18 and TRBJ2-1): NAGVMQNPRHLVRRRGQEARLRCSPMKGHSHVYWYRQLPEEGLKFMVYLQKENIIDESGMPKERFSAEFPKEGPSILRIQQVVRGDSAAYFCASSPPNGETYNEQFFGPGTRLTVL.

This clone was seen a single time. This sequence joins TRBV19 and TRBJ1-5; 10 positions agree with TRBD1. Germline lookup yields CDR1 LNHDA and CDR2 SQIVND (reference sequence). There are 14 residues in the CDR3. The V and J ends lost 7 bases and 7 bases, in that order; junction bases with no gene match: 7. This CDR3 is CASTLGTGDQPQHF. As DNA, the CDR3 is TGTGCCAGTACCCTAGGGACAGGGGACCAGCCCCAGCATTTT.

The chain links TRBV7-2 to TRBJ1-6, with D uncertain. The ends were cut back, 1 base at V and 7 bases at J, with 2 bases in the middle. This CDR3 is 12 amino acids long. From germline, CDR1 is SGHTA and CDR2 FQGNSA. CDR3 sequence reads: CASSLGNSPLHF. The DNA for the CDR3 is TGTGCCAGCAGCTTAGGGAATTCACCCCTCCACTTT.

This chain connects TRBV12-5 to TRBJ1-1; no clear D. The germline gives CDR1 LGHNT, CDR2 FRNRAP. The CDR3 length is 14 residues. Trimming removed 5 bases at V and 0 bases at J, with 10 bases between. CDR3 loop: CASGDGNMNTEAFF. The CDR3 nucleotides read TGTGCTAGTGGTGATGGGAACATGAACACTGAAGCTTTCTTT.

The chain links TRBV10-3 to TRBJ1-6, with D perhaps TRBD1 (5 bases). The germline V and J ends were trimmed by 0 bases and 1 base, with 7 bases remaining between them. Germline values: CDR1 ENHRY, CDR2 SYGVKD. The CDR3 length is 16 residues. The DNA of the CDR3 is TGTGCCATCAGTGAGTCGAGGGGATCCTATAATTCACCCCTCCACTTT. It encodes CAISESRGSYNSPLHF.

This clone was detected only once. This chain links TRBV12-3 or TRBV12-4 with TRBJ1-3; D is unresolved. V gave up 11 bases and J gave up 0 bases, with 11 bases separating them. The CDR3 loop spans 13 amino acids. CDR3 in DNA: TGTGCCGGCTCGATAGACTCTGGAAACACCATATATTTT. Translation gives CAGSIDSGNTIYF.

The CDR3 DNA reads TGTGCCAGCAGTAGATGGAACACTGAAGCTTTCTTT. Protein: CASSRWNTEAFF. This chain links TRBV6-5 with TRBJ1-1; D call uncertain. Trimming took off 5 bases at V and 1 base at J, with 5 bases between the two ends. CDR1 is MNHEY and CDR2 is SVGAGI in the germline V gene. This CDR3 has 12 residues.

In DNA form, the CDR3 reads TGTGCCAGCAGAGCGGGGGACGGTCTGAGGGCCCAGCATTTT. Translation gives CASRAGDGLRAQHF. The V gene is TRBV2, the J gene TRBJ1-5; possible D gene TRBD1, 5 bases. Germline V CDR1 and CDR2: SNHLY, FYNNEI. This CDR3 contains 14 residues. V shed 6 bases and J shed 11 bases, with 20 bases lying between them.